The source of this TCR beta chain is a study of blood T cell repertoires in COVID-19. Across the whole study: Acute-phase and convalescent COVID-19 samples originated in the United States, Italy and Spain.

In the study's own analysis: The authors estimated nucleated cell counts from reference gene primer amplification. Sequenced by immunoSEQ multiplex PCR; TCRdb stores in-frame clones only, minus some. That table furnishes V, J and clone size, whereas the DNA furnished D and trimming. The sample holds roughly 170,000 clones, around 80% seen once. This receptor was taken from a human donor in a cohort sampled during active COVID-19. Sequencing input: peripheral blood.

This chain's CDR3 is CATQLVDYYGYTF. The CDR3 coding sequence is TGTGCCACCCAACTGGTCGACTACTATGGCTACACCTTC. The chain joins TRBV2 to TRBJ1-2; D uncertain. V lost 10 bases, J lost 3 bases, and 15 bases lay in between. Per germline, CDR1 SNHLY and CDR2 FYNNEI. The CDR3 totals 13 residues.